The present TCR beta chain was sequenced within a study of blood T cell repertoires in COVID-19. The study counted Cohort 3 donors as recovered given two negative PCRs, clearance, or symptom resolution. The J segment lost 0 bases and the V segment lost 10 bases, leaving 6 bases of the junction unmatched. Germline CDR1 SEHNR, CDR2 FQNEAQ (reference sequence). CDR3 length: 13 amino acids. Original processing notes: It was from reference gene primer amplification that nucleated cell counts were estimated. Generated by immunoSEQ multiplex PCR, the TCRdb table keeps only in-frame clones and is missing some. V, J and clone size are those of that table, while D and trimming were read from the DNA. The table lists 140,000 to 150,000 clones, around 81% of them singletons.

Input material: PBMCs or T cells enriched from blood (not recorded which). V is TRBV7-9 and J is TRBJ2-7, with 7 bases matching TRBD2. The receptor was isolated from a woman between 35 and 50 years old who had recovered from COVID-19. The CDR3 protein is CAITRGDSYEQYF. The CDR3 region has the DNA TGTGCCATCACCCGGGGGGACTCCTACGAGCAGTACTTC.